This T cell receptor (beta chain) was sequenced for a study of regulatory T cells in long-lasting Graves disease (dated by TCRdb to about 2021). With respect to the entire study: Persistent Graves' disease was defined as antithyroid drug treatment for over 5 years with persistently positive TSH receptor autoantibodies. This study used TCR sequencing and RNA sequencing of peripheral blood to compare persistent Graves' disease patients against newly diagnosed Graves' disease patients. The study was conducted in China and was registered as a clinical trial. A total of around 35 samples were covered by TCR sequencing, comprising 13 persistent and about 20 newly diagnosed Graves' disease patients. On average, persistent Graves' disease patients in the clinical cohort had been on antithyroid drugs for about 10.3 years.

To prepare the library, multiplex PCR was applied. TCRdb names Illumina HiSeq 4000 as the instrument used. iRepertoire HTBI primers and Arm-PCR amplification of CDR3 regions were used to construct TCR beta libraries. Gel purification was performed on PCR products prior to sequencing. On the study's bioinformatics: Across samples, about 63 TRBV and 13 to 15 TRBJ segments were identified and used for gene usage analysis of CDR3 amino acid clonotypes. COPE and FqMerger were used to merge filtered high-quality paired reads into contigs. BLAST was used to align contigs to IMGT TRBV, TRBD and TRBJ reference genes, and CDR3 was defined according to IMGT. Highly expanded clones were defined as clonotypes with a frequency above 0.1%. Shannon entropy served as the measure of repertoire diversity, while the Gini coefficient captured V-J evenness. Clonotypes shared by more than one individual were considered public. The public reads were reanalyzed by TCRdb: fastp trimming at Q25, MiXCR alignment, in-frame beta chains only. One record per CDR3 amino acid sequence lists the most common genes and DNA. The V and J calls, along with clone size, are taken from TCRdb and not from the paper's own processing. The sample includes 350,000 to 450,000 distinct CDR3 sequences, with 20% observed a single time. Around 21% of the sample rests with the top ten.

Overall results and qualifications from the work: Lower TCR Shannon entropy and fewer highly expanded clones were observed in persistent Graves' disease patients than in newly diagnosed patients, which suggested clonal expansion. The authors acknowledged the small sample size as a limitation that may reduce accuracy. More public clonotypes were shared among persistent patients (2,741) than among newly diagnosed patients (just under 1,000). Only the TCR beta chain was sequenced and analyzed. Peripheral blood alone was examined, since thyroid tissue, which constituted the primary lesion, could not be accessed. Preferential use of TRBV28, TRBJ1-2 and TRBJ2-5 was observed in persistent disease, whereas TRBV20-1 and TRBJ2-1 were favored in newly diagnosed disease.

Sample time point, as interpreted from the label and publication: persistent/refractory GD, antithyroid drugs over 5 years with positive TRAb. For both TCR sequencing and RNA sequencing, RNA was extracted from PBMCs using TRIzol. The diagnosis of Graves' disease was made according to American Thyroid Association guidelines. Patients for the study were recruited at an endocrinology department in Xi'an, China. From each patient, 8 to 10 milliliters of peripheral blood was collected into an EDTA anticoagulant tube. Ficoll Paque Plus density gradient separation was used to isolate PBMCs, and no further T cell sorting was done. An Agilent 2100 Bioanalyzer and agarose gel were used to check RNA quality, while a NanoDrop 2000 measured RNA concentration. The germline V gene provides CDR1 SGHTA and CDR2 FQGNSA. Trimming leaves V shorter by 5 bases and J shorter by 6 bases, with the junction holding 3 bases beyond the gene matches. The CDR3 starts with the cysteine, ends with the phenylalanine, and has 13 residues. The kept DNA is CDR3 alone, 39 bases in frame from the first base.

With regard to this clonotype: Its binding antigen is unknown. No base qualities exist here, and no much larger clone lies one base off it.

The rearranged segments are TRBV7-2 and TRBJ2-1, with 8 junctional bases fitting TRBD1. The sequence was collected from a female donor with Graves disease. Sequenced here: peripheral blood mononuclear cells (PBMCs), sampled when the disease was refractory, from a patient treated with antithyroid drugs. The CDR3 reads CASSTGQGNEQFF. The DNA sequence is TGTGCCAGCAGCACTGGACAGGGCAATGAGCAGTTCTTC. With all but the CDR3 taken from the reference TRBV7-2 and TRBJ2-1 genes, the full variable domain is: GAGVSQSPSNKVTEKGKDVELRCDPISGHTALYWYRQSLGQGLEFLIYFQGNSAPDKSGLPSDRFSAERTGGSVSTLTIQRTQQEDSAVYLCASSTGQGNEQFFGPGTRLTVL.